This T cell receptor (beta chain) is drawn from a study of cytomegalovirus exposure and HLA in healthy donors. Study outcomes and limitations: It was about 150 TCR beta chains that were listed as cytomegalovirus-associated.

CDR1 is SGHVS, CDR2 FNYEAQ, per germline. CDR3 length: 15 residues. V lost 4 bases to trimming and J lost 5 bases, with 18 bases between them. Of note for this clone: What it recognizes is unknown.

The PCR used 60 Vbeta and 13 Jbeta primers. In the source study's methods: An analysis that came later counted roughly 87 million unique TCR beta chains, 9 million to 12 million shared. Sequencing used immunoSEQ multiplex PCR; TCRdb keeps in-frame clones, though not all of them. The V and J calls and clone size were taken over from that table, and D and trimming were inferred from the DNA. The data contain some 160,000 clones, 80% of them singletons. The origin of this receptor is a male donor in good health and CMV-seropositive. Sequenced material: PBMCs. V usage is TRBV7-6 and J usage is TRBJ2-7; the D gene is possibly TRBD2 (5 bases). For the CDR3, the DNA is TGTGCCAGCAGCTCGTGGGAGTCGGTTGCGGACGAGCAGTACTTC. Its translation is CASSSWESVADEQYF.